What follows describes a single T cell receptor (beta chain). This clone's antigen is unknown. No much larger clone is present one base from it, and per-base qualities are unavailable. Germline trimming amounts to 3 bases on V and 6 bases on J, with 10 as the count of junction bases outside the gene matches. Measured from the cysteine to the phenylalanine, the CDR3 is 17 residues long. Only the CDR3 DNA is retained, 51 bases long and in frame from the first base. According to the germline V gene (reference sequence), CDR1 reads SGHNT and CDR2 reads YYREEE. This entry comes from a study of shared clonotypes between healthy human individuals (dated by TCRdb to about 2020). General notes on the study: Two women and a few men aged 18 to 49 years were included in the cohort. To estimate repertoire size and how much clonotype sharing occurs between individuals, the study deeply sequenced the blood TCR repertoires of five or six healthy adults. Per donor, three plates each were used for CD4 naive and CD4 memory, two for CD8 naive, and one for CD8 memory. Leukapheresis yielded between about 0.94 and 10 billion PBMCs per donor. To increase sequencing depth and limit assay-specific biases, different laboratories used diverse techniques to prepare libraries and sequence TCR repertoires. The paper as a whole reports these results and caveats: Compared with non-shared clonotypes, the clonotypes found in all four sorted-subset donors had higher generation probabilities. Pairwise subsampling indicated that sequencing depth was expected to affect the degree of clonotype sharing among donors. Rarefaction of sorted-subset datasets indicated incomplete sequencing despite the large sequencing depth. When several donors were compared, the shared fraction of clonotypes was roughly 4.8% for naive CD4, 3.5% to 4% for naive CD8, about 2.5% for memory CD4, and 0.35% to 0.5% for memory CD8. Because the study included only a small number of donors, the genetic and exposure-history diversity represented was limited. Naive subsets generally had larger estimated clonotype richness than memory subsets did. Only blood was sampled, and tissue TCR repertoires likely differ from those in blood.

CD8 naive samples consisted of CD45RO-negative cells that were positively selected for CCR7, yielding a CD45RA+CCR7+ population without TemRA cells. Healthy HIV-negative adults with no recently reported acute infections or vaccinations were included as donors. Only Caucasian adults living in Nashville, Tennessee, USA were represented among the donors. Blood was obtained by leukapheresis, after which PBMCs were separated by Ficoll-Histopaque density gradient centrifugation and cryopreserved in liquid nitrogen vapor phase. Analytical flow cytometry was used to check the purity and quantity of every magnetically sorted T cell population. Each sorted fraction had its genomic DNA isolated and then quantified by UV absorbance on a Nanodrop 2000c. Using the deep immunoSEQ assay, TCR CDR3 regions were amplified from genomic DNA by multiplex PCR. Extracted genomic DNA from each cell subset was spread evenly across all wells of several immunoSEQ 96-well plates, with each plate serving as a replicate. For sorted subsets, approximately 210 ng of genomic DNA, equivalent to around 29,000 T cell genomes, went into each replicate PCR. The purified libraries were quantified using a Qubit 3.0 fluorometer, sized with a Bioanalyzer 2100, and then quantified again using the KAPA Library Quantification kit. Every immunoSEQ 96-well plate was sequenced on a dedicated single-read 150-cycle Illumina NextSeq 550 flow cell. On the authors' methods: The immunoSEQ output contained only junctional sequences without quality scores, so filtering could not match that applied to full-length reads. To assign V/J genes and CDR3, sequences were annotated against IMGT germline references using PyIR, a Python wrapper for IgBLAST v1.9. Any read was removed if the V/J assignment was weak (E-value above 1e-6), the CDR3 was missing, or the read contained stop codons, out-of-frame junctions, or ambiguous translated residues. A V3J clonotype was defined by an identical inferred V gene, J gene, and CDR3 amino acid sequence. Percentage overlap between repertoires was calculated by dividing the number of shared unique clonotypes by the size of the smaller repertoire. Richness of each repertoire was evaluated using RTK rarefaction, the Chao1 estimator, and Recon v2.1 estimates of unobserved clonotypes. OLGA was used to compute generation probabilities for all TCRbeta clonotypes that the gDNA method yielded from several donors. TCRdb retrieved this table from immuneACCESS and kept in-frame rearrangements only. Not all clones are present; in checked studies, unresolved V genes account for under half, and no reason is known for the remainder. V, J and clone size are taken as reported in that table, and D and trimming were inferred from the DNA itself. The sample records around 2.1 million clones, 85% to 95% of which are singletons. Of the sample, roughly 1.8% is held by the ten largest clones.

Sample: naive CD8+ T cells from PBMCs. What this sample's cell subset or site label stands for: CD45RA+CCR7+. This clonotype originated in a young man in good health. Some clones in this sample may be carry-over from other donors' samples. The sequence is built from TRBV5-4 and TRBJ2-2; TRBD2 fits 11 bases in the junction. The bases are TGTGCCAGCAGCTGGTATAGCGGGAGGGCCGTCTCCGGGGAGCTGTTTTTT. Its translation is CASSWYSGRAVSGELFF. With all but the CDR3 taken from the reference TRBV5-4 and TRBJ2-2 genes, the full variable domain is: ETGVTQSPTHLIKTRGQQVTLRCSSQSGHNTVSWYQQALGQGPQFIFQYYREEENGRGNFPPRFSGLQFPNYSSELNVNALELDDSALYLCASSWYSGRAVSGELFFGEGSRLTVL.